A single sample is the source of the 31 T cell receptor beta chains below, sequenced in a study of blood T cells in healthy people across ages. Then a second PCR, running roughly 6 to 12 cycles, was carried out with a sample-barcoded 5' primer and a J-beta primer mix. TCRdb reanalysed the 5' RACE reads using MiXCR and keeps one entry per CDR3 protein. Of 1.5 million to 2 million distinct CDR3 sequences listed, roughly 28% are singletons. The sequenced sample was blood. Receptor source: a woman aged 25 to 45 in good health.

At least ten counts were recorded for this clonotype. The V gene is TRBV7-9, the J gene TRBJ2-5; no clear D. CDR3 size: 10 residues. The V end was cut by 3 bases, the J end by 5 bases, with 1 base between. The V gene's germline CDR1 is SEHNR and CDR2 FQNEAQ (reference sequence). CDR3 DNA sequence: TGTGCCAGCAGCTTTGAGACCCAGTACTTC. It translates to CASSFETQYF.

This clonotype appeared a few times. This chain uses TRBV28 with TRBJ2-7; D is possibly TRBD2 (5 bases). The CDR3 has 16 amino acids. Per the germline V gene, CDR1 is MDHEN and CDR2 is SYDVKM. V was clipped by 5 bases and J by 7 bases, with 24 bases between them. The CDR3, as DNA: TGTGCCAGCAGTCCCATAAAATCCGGGGTCGAGGGAGAGCAGTACTTC. It translates to CASSPIKSGVEGEQYF.

This chain connects TRBV20-1 to TRBJ2-7; D is undetermined. The germline V and J ends were trimmed by 0 bases and 0 bases, with 12 bases remaining between them. The CDR3 is made up of 15 amino acids. Germline lookup yields CDR1 DFQATT and CDR2 SNEGSKA (reference sequence). Here the CDR3 reads CSARDPTGYSYEQYF. The CDR3, as DNA: TGCAGTGCTAGAGATCCCACCGGATACTCCTACGAGCAGTACTTC.

This clonotype was counted only a few times. The chain uses TRBV6-5 and TRBJ1-2, with 10 nucleotides matching TRBD1. Per the germline V gene, CDR1 is MNHEY and CDR2 is SVGAGI. The J segment lost 0 bases and the V segment lost 8 bases, leaving 9 bases of the junction unmatched. There are 16 residues in the CDR3. CDR3 DNA: TGTGCCAGCGGAACGACAGGGGGCCGAGCTAACTATGGCTACACCTTC. Translation: CASGTTGGRANYGYTF.

The genes are TRBV20-1 and TRBJ2-5, with TRBD2 as a possible D gene (7 bases). The CDR3 runs to 14 residues. The germline V gene has CDR1 DFQATT and CDR2 SNEGSKA (reference sequence). Trimming pared 6 bases from V and 0 bases from J, leaving 14 bases between. The CDR3 reads CSATKGGDQETQYF. The CDR3 DNA reads TGCAGTGCAACCAAGGGGGGGGACCAAGAGACCCAGTACTTC.

The chain is built from TRBV12-3 or TRBV12-4 and TRBJ1-4; D gene uncertain. V was clipped by 7 bases and J by 4 bases, with 13 bases between them. The CDR3 length is 14 residues. CDR3 nucleotides: TGTGCCAGCACTCCCGGGCAAAATAATGAAAAACTGTTTTTT. Its translation: CASTPGQNNEKLFF.

The table lists this clonotype with a few counts. This chain uses TRBV10-3 with TRBJ2-3; D unresolved. The CDR3 has 12 amino acids. V lost 0 bases to trimming and J lost 5 bases, with 3 bases between them. Germline CDR1 and CDR2: ENHRY and SYGVKD. In nucleotides, the CDR3 is TGTGCCATCAGTGAGTCGCAAGATACGCAGTATTTT. It translates to CAISESQDTQYF.

The chain carries TRBV19 and TRBJ2-3, with no clear D. V lost 4 bases and J 4 bases, leaving 15 bases between the germline ends. CDR3 length: 15 residues. The V gene's germline CDR1 is LNHDA and CDR2 SQIVND (reference sequence). CDR3 protein: CASSTLVEAADTQYF. In DNA, the CDR3 is TGTGCCAGTAGTACGCTTGTTGAGGCGGCAGATACGCAGTATTTT.

The chain is built from TRBV4-1 and TRBJ1-2, with D hard to call. The CDR3 length is 13 residues. V was clipped by 0 bases and J by 6 bases, with 8 bases between them. Germline V gene lookup returns CDR1 MGHRA and CDR2 YSYEKL. CDR3 coding DNA: TGCGCCAGCAGCCAAGATAGGAGGGATGGCTACACCTTC. It codes for CASSQDRRDGYTF.

V and J are TRBV12-3 or TRBV12-4 and TRBJ2-5; D not certain. The CDR3 contains 17 residues. The ends were cut back, 2 bases at V and 11 bases at J, with 27 bases in the middle. This CDR3 reads CASSLRVLGSPPNEQYF. The CDR3 DNA follows: TGTGCCAGCAGTTTACGGGTCCTAGGATCGCCCCCCAATGAGCAGTACTTC.

This clonotype was picked up a small number of times. This chain joins TRBV4-3 and TRBJ1-2; maybe TRBD1 (5 bases). The CDR3 sequence is 15 residues long. V was clipped by 4 bases and J by 6 bases, with 18 bases between them. Per the germline V gene, CDR1 is LGHNA and CDR2 is YSLEER. CDR3 amino acids: CASSRATSGTDGYTF. The CDR3 DNA reads as TGCGCCAGCAGCCGGGCAACCTCGGGGACGGATGGCTACACCTTC.

The gene calls are TRBV29-1 and TRBJ1-4; weak D call: TRBD1 (5 bases). Trimming shortened V by 3 bases and J by 1 base, and 12 bases separated the two germline ends. The CDR3 loop spans 15 amino acids. Germline CDR1 and CDR2: SQVTM and ANQGSEA. The CDR3 DNA sequence: TGCAGCGTTGATGGAGGGAGGGGAACTAATGAAAAACTGTTTTTT. Protein sequence: CSVDGGRGTNEKLFF.

This chain joins TRBV6-6 and TRBJ1-3, with 7 bases lining up with TRBD1. V dropped 5 bases and J dropped 12; count of bases not matched to a gene: 19. The germline gives CDR1 MNHNY, CDR2 SVGAGI (reference sequence). The CDR3 covers 16 residues. The CDR3 is CASSHTQAGGGDIIYF. CDR3 nucleotides: TGTGCCAGCAGTCACACTCAGGCAGGGGGGGGAGACATCATATATTTT.

The chain uses TRBV7-9 and TRBJ1-2; possibly TRBD1 for D (5 bases). Trimming pared 4 bases from V and 5 bases from J, leaving 23 bases between. In germline, CDR1 is SEHNR, CDR2 FQNEAQ (reference sequence). The CDR3 is 17 residues long. CDR3 protein: CASSSLVQGLSAYGYTF. The CDR3 nucleotides are TGTGCCAGCAGCTCCCTAGTGCAGGGCCTATCCGCATATGGCTACACCTTC.

Concerning this clonotype itself: A much larger clone is a single base away; this may be a read error. The chain uses TRBV5-1 and TRBJ2-1; 7 bases fit TRBD1. Losses at the gene ends were 1 base for V and 10 bases for J; bases not matched to a gene: 8. Germline CDR1 and CDR2: SGHRS and YFSETQ. CDR3 length: 14 amino acids. This chain's CDR3 is CASSLTTGRYEQFF. For the CDR3, the DNA is TGCGCCAGCAGCTTGACGACAGGGCGGTACGAGCAGTTCTTC.

This chain links TRBV11-2 with TRBJ2-7; 7 bases align to TRBD1. CDR1 and CDR2 (germline): SGHAT, FQNNGV. The J segment lost 5 bases and the V segment lost 5 bases, leaving 12 bases of the junction unmatched. The CDR3 loop spans 15 amino acids. In nucleotides, the CDR3 is TGTGCCAGCAGCACCGTAATGACAGGGACCCACGAGCAGTACTTC. Its protein is CASSTVMTGTHEQYF.

The chain's CDR3 is CASSQVGGNEQYF. The CDR3 DNA is TGCGCCAGCAGCCAAGTTGGGGGCAATGAGCAGTACTTC. J is TRBJ2-7 and V is TRBV4-3; tentatively, D is TRBD1 (6 bases). This CDR3 is built from 13 residues. CDR1 and CDR2 (germline): LGHNA, YSLEER. Trimming shortened V by 1 base and J by 7 bases, and 11 bases separated the two germline ends.

The chain employs TRBV5-1 and TRBJ2-7, with D perhaps matching TRBD2 (5 bases). This CDR3 is built from 14 residues. The germline gives CDR1 SGHRS, CDR2 YFSETQ. The V end lost 3 bases, the J end lost 3 bases, and 13 bases lay between the germline ends. CDR3 protein: CASSSDSSLYEQYF. CDR3 DNA: TGCGCCAGCAGCTCGGACTCATCCCTCTACGAGCAGTACTTC.

On this clonotype: A much larger clone differs by one base, so this may be a read error. This rearrangement joins TRBV28 to TRBJ2-4; TRBD2 is a possible D gene (5 bases). The CDR3 spans 15 residues. Germline-derived CDR1 and CDR2 are MDHEN and SYDVKM. CDR3 sequence reads: CASSTEGLAKNIQDF. The CDR3, as DNA: TGTGCCAGCAGTACGGAAGGGCTAGCCAAAAACATTCAGGACTTC.

In this sample, this clonotype turned up many times. The V and J genes are TRBV27 and TRBJ2-7; 10 bases agree with TRBD1. Germline V gene sequence: CDR1 MNHEY, CDR2 SMNVEV (reference sequence). The CDR3 consists of 13 residues. Trimming at V came to 7 bases and at J to 6 bases, leaving 6 bases not matched to a gene. The CDR3 reads CASTKTGGGEQYF. The CDR3 DNA is TGTGCCAGCACTAAGACAGGGGGCGGCGAGCAGTACTTC.

The chain couples TRBV7-9 to TRBJ1-2, with D maybe TRBD1 (5 bases). The germline V gene has CDR1 SEHNR and CDR2 FQNEAQ (reference sequence). Trimming removed 3 bases from V and 8 bases from J, with 16 bases in between. The CDR3 loop spans 14 amino acids. Here the CDR3 reads CASSLGEGRKGYTF. The CDR3 DNA sequence: TGTGCCAGCAGCTTGGGGGAGGGGCGAAAAGGCTACACCTTC.

This clonotype was detected a few times. CDR3: CASSVGLGETIPSSYNEQFF. The DNA for the CDR3 is TGTGCCAGCAGCGTAGGGTTGGGGGAGACGATCCCCAGCTCCTACAATGAGCAGTTCTTC. The chain links TRBV9 to TRBJ2-1, with D perhaps TRBD1 or TRBD2 (5 bases each). CDR1 is SGDLS, CDR2 YYNGEE, per germline. The CDR3 is made up of 20 amino acids. Trimming removed 0 bases from V and 0 bases from J, with 22 bases in between.

The table lists this clonotype with many counts. The chain links TRBV5-1 to TRBJ2-2; D call uncertain. V dropped 5 bases and J dropped 6 bases, with 5 bases sitting between them. Looked up from germline, CDR1 is SGHRS and CDR2 is YFSETQ. The CDR3 has 11 amino acids. The CDR3 sequence is CASRSSGELFF. The CDR3 DNA is TGCGCCAGCAGGTCGTCCGGGGAGCTGTTTTTT.

In this sample, this clonotype turned up many times. The V gene is TRBV12-3 or TRBV12-4, the J gene TRBJ1-5; D not certain. CDR3 length: 13 amino acids. V dropped 3 bases and J dropped 6 bases, with 9 bases sitting between them. DNA of the CDR3: TGTGCCAGCAGTTTGGATCACGGTCAGCCCCAGCATTTT. It specifies CASSLDHGQPQHF.

The chain joins TRBV2 to TRBJ2-5; 9 bases fit TRBD1. There are 15 residues in the CDR3. V trimming: 4 bases; J trimming: 1 base; junction bases outside the gene matches: 4. Germline CDR1 and CDR2: SNHLY and FYNNEI. CDR3: CASSAGTGSQETQYF. For the CDR3, the DNA is TGTGCCAGCAGTGCCGGGACAGGGAGCCAAGAGACCCAGTACTTC.

This clonotype was counted many times. This chain uses TRBV29-1 with TRBJ1-2; 9 nucleotides agree with TRBD1. CDR3 size: 15 residues. V was clipped by 3 bases and J by 0 bases; unmatched bases: 5. Germline V lookup: CDR1 SQVTM, CDR2 ANQGSEA. The CDR3 DNA sequence: TGCAGCGTTGAGGGAACAGGGGGCTCTAACTATGGCTACACCTTC. This encodes CSVEGTGGSNYGYTF.

The genes are TRBV5-1 and TRBJ1-1; 8 bases map to TRBD1. Per the germline V gene, CDR1 is SGHRS and CDR2 is YFSETQ. V shed 4 bases and J 4 bases; nucleotides not matched to a gene: 6. The CDR3 has 14 amino acids. In nucleotides, the CDR3 is TGCGCCAGCAGCCTTTCGGACAGGGTCACTGAAGCTTTCTTT. This encodes CASSLSDRVTEAFF.

This clonotype showed up just a few times. The rearrangement links TRBV6-2 or TRBV6-3 to TRBJ2-5; D uncertain. The closer fit of TRBJ2-7 to the DNA end suggests the J call may be wrong. Germline V gene lookup returns CDR1 MNHEY and CDR2 SVGEGT. The CDR3 sequence is 12 residues long. The CDR3 reads CASSRVLGEQYF. Written as DNA, the CDR3 is TGTGCCAGCAGCCGAGTCCTGGGCGAGCAGTACTTC.

This clonotype was observed at least ten times. This chain connects TRBV5-5 to TRBJ1-2; possible D gene TRBD1, 6 bases. Per the germline V gene, CDR1 is SGHKS and CDR2 is YYEKEE (reference sequence). CDR3 length equals 16 residues. Trimming took off 0 bases at V and 3 bases at J, with 15 bases between the two ends. CDR3 bases: TGTGCCAGCAGCTTGGGGGGGCCCGGGACCTACTATGGCTACACCTTC. It specifies CASSLGGPGTYYGYTF.

The V gene is TRBV5-1, the J gene TRBJ2-2, with 8 bases identical to TRBD2. The V gene end was trimmed by 4 bases and the J gene end by 5 bases; junction bases not matched to a gene: 10. This CDR3 region has 16 residues. CDR1 and CDR2 from the germline V gene are SGHRS and YFSETQ. CDR3 region: CASSVTGGLKTGELFF. The CDR3 bases are TGCGCCAGCAGCGTGACGGGGGGGCTAAAGACCGGGGAGCTGTTTTTT.

This sequence joins TRBV12-5 and TRBJ1-5, with D possibly being TRBD1 (6 bases). The CDR3 extends over 15 amino acids. Germline values: CDR1 LGHNT, CDR2 FRNRAP. V was trimmed by 1 base and J by 3 bases, leaving 10 bases between them. The CDR3 DNA is TGTGCTAGTGGTTTGGGCGACAGGCCCAATCAGCCCCAGCATTTT. Translating it yields CASGLGDRPNQPQHF.